This TCR beta chain emerged from a study of cytomegalovirus exposure and HLA in healthy donors. Study conclusions and caveats: Listed as cytomegalovirus-associated were 150 to 200 TCR beta chains. In a later analysis, most CMV-associated TCR beta chains appeared HLA-restricted. The study dropped some indistinguishable V segments, TRBV6-2 and TRBV6-3 among them.

Vbeta (60) and Jbeta (13) primers were used in the PCR. Method: immunoSEQ multiplex PCR; TCRdb's copy keeps in-frame clones and lacks some. The data show some 200,000 clones, 82% seen once. While unrecorded immune exposures were likely, the donors were nominally healthy when sampled. Of note for this clone: Its cognate antigen is unknown.

Germline lookup yields CDR1 LNHDA and CDR2 SQIVND (reference sequence). This CDR3 is built from 18 residues. J was trimmed by 0 bases and V by 4 bases; bases with no gene match: 9. This chain connects TRBV19 to TRBJ1-3, with 10 bases that match TRBD1. Sequencing was performed on PBMCs. The TCR comes from a woman aged 35 to 49 in good health and CMV-seronegative. CDR3 nucleotides: TGTGCCAGTAGTACTCATCCGGGACAGGGGCTCTCTGGAAACACCATATATTTT. Translated, it gives CASSTHPGQGLSGNTIYF.